This T cell receptor beta chain was observed in a study of blood T cells in healthy people across ages. Caucasian individuals from Russia who were healthy and aged roughly 6 to 95 acted as donors. Per individual sample, total RNA of at least 5 micrograms was extracted. A second PCR of 7 to 11 cycles used a sample-barcoded 5' primer and a J-beta primer mix. One entry per CDR3 protein results from TCRdb running MiXCR on the 5' RACE reads. The sample consists of about 970,000 distinct CDR3 sequences, approximately 50% of them appearing once. Sequenced input: blood. The sequence came from a woman aged 60 to 75 in good health.

CDR3 nucleotide sequence: TGCGCCAGCAGCTTGGCCTATGACTTGTACGAGCAGTACTTC. It is translated as CASSLAYDLYEQYF. The chain recombines TRBV5-1 with TRBJ2-7; D ambiguous. Germline CDR1 SGHRS, CDR2 YFSETQ. The CDR3 consists of 14 residues. V lost 0 bases and J 4 bases, leaving 11 bases between the germline ends.